Presented here are 3 T cell receptor beta chains from one specimen sequenced in a study of blood T cell repertoires in COVID-19 (dated by TCRdb to the early 2020s). Library preparation used the immunoSEQ multiplex PCR assay. The clones in this table, taken by TCRdb from immuneACCESS, are in-frame only. Not every clone is retained; where verified, under half of the shortfall comes from an unresolved V gene, and the cause of the rest is unknown. Present in this sample are a few hundred thousand clones, 80% to 90% of which were seen just once. Around 3.1% of the sample rests with the top ten. The sample taken for sequencing was PBMCs or T cells enriched from blood (not recorded which). These TCRs come from a middle-aged woman who had been exposed to COVID-19.

CDR3 protein: CASSFDRTLAKNIQYF. Written as DNA, the CDR3 is TGTGCCAGTAGTTTTGACAGAACCCTAGCCAAAAACATTCAGTACTTC. This chain uses TRBV19 with TRBJ2-4; tentative D call: TRBD1 (5 bases). Per germline, CDR1 LNHDA and CDR2 SQIVND (reference sequence). V gave up 5 bases and J gave up 0 bases, with 14 bases separating them. The CDR3 has 16 residues. The full variable domain, completed using reference TRBV19 and TRBJ2-4, is DGGITQSPKYLFRKEGQNVTLSCEQNLNHDAMYWYRQDPGQGLRLIYYSQIVNDFQKGDIAEGYSVSREKKESFPLTVTSAQKNPTAFYLCASSFDRTLAKNIQYFGAGTRLSVL.

This clone appeared once. The chain uses TRBV7-2 and TRBJ2-3, with TRBD2 as a possible D gene (5 bases). Per germline, CDR1 SGHTA and CDR2 FQGNSA. This CDR3 spans 15 amino acids. Trimming took off 2 bases at V and 0 bases at J, with 9 bases between the two ends. DNA for the CDR3: TGTGCCAGCAGCTTAAAAATAGCGAGCACAGATACGCAGTATTTT. Amino acids: CASSLKIASTDTQYF. Full variable domain (rest looked up from reference TRBV7-2 and TRBJ2-3): GAGVSQSPSNKVTEKGKDVELRCDPISGHTALYWYRQSLGQGLEFLIYFQGNSAPDKSGLPSDRFSAERTGGSVSTLTIQRTQQEDSAVYLCASSLKIASTDTQYFGPGTRLTVL.

This sequence joins TRBV20-1 and TRBJ1-4; D gene unclear. This CDR3 is 11 amino acids long. CDR1 and CDR2 from the germline V gene are DFQATT and SNEGSKA (reference sequence). The germline V and J ends were trimmed by 1 base and 7 bases, with 4 bases remaining between them. The CDR3 coding sequence is TGCAGTGCTAGAGCTTTTGAAAAACTGTTTTTT. Amino acids: CSARAFEKLFF.